This TCR beta chain was found in a study of long-term antiretroviral therapy in people with HIV. Regarding this clone: Its antigen remains unidentified.

The V gene lost 5 bases and the J gene lost 0 bases, with 4 bases spanning the gap. Germline V CDR1 and CDR2: LNHDA, SQIVND (reference sequence). This CDR3 has 12 amino acids. Findings of the study overall: ART adherence was not documented, and neither viral resistance nor therapy changes had any data. From the mid-2000s to the late 2010s, blood was obtained, possibly while participants received older ART regimens. Control repertoires displayed wider CDR3 length ranges than the HIV repertoires.

A v3.0 immunoSEQ assay was performed at survey level. Sequencing used immunoSEQ multiplex PCR; TCRdb keeps in-frame clones, though not all of them. The sample has some 30,000 clones; roughly 90% are singletons. The source of this sequence is a man between 50 and 59 years old with HIV. The sample in question was unsorted PBMCs, obtained 2 years after starting antiretroviral therapy. V usage is TRBV19 and J usage is TRBJ1-1; D not resolved. CDR3 nucleotide sequence: TGTGCCAGTAGTTATATGAACACTGAAGCTTTCTTT. Translating it yields CASSYMNTEAFF.